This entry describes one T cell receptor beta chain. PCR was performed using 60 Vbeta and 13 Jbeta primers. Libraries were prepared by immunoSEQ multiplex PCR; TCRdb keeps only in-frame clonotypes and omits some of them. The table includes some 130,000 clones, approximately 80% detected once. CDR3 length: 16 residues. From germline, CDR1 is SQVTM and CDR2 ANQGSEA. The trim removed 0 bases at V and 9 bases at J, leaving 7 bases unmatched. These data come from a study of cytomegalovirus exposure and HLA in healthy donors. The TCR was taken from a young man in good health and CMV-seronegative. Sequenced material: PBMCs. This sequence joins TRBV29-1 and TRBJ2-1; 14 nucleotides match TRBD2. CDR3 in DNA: TGCAGCGTTGAAGAACGACTAGCGGGGGGGTTTAGTGAGCAGTTCTTC. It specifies CSVEERLAGGFSEQFF.